Following are 24 T cell receptor beta chains from one sample sequenced in a study of blood T cell repertoires in COVID-19. Sequencing was performed with immunoSEQ multiplex PCR; in TCRdb, only in-frame clones are kept and a portion is missing. The repertoire consists of about 260,000 clones, with around 84% occurring once and the leading ten covering around 4.1%. The sample taken for sequencing was PBMCs or T cells enriched from blood (not recorded which). These receptors all come from a man aged 25-45 years with acute COVID-19.

The rearrangement joins TRBV5-1 to TRBJ1-3; D gene ambiguous. The CDR3 is made up of 15 amino acids. CDR1 SGHRS and CDR2 YFSETQ come from the germline V gene. Trimming cost V 6 bases and J 4 bases, with 17 bases left between them. The CDR3 DNA reads as TGCGCCAGCACCCCCGCGGGGAAATCCGGAAACACCATATATTTT. This codes for CASTPAGKSGNTIYF.

The genes are TRBV11-3 and TRBJ1-1, with a tentative D call TRBD1 (5 bases). With 4 bases removed from V and 6 bases from J, the gap between germline ends came to 9 bases. The CDR3 spans 12 residues. The germline V gene has CDR1 SGHNT and CDR2 YENEEA. The CDR3 protein is CASSSGLPEAFF. The CDR3 coding sequence is TGTGCCAGCAGCTCAGGGTTACCTGAAGCTTTCTTT.

The V and J genes are TRBV24-1 and TRBJ1-5, with a possible D match to TRBD1 (6 bases). The CDR3 has 21 amino acids. The V end was cut by 3 bases, the J end by 6 bases, with 32 bases between. CDR1 and CDR2 from the germline V gene are KGHDR and SFDVKD. The CDR3: CATSDTGPTGFWFSGGQPQHF. CDR3 nucleotides: TGTGCCACCAGTGATACGGGGCCGACAGGATTTTGGTTCTCAGGCGGTCAGCCCCAGCATTTT.

The V and J genes are TRBV11-2 and TRBJ1-5; 8 bases map to TRBD1. The V gene's germline CDR1 is SGHAT and CDR2 FQNNGV. This CDR3 region has 16 residues. The V gene end was trimmed by 1 base and the J gene end by 0 bases; junction bases not matched to a gene: 2. CDR3 nucleotide sequence: TGTGCCAGCAGCTTAGGGACAGGGTATAGCAATCAGCCCCAGCATTTT. Protein sequence: CASSLGTGYSNQPQHF.

This clone was seen a few times. The chain employs TRBV29-1 and TRBJ2-5, with 9 bases matching TRBD1. V lost 4 bases to trimming and J lost 5 bases; unmatched junction nucleotides: 5. In germline, CDR1 is SQVTM, CDR2 ANQGSEA. The CDR3 consists of 13 residues. The CDR3 DNA sequence: TGCAGCGTTGCGGGAGGACAGGGGGAGACCCAGTACTTC. Protein: CSVAGGQGETQYF.

This clone was detected only once. V gene TRBV7-2 combines with J gene TRBJ2-1; TRBD2 aligns across 11 bases. There are 18 residues in the CDR3. Germline trimming cut 0 bases from V and 0 bases from J; bases unmatched to any gene: 4. CDR1 and CDR2 (germline): SGHTA, FQGNSA. Written as DNA, the CDR3 is TGTGCCAGCAGCTTAGCCGGGACTAGCGGTAGCTCCTACAATGAGCAGTTCTTC. Translation: CASSLAGTSGSSYNEQFF.

The chain joins TRBV19 to TRBJ2-5; a weak D match, TRBD1 (6 bases). CDR1 is LNHDA and CDR2 is SQIVND in the germline V gene (reference sequence). The CDR3 covers 14 residues. The ends were cut back, 3 bases at V and 0 bases at J, with 8 bases in the middle. CDR3 sequence reads: CASSIGGNQETQYF. DNA of the CDR3: TGTGCCAGTAGTATTGGGGGCAACCAAGAGACCCAGTACTTC.

V and J are TRBV28 and TRBJ1-1; TRBD1 aligns across 8 bases. Trimming removed 3 bases from V and 4 bases from J; junction bases left unmatched: 4. The CDR3 length is 14 residues. Germline V lookup: CDR1 MDHEN, CDR2 SYDVKM. CDR3 protein: CASSLWTGPTEAFF. DNA for the CDR3: TGTGCCAGCAGTTTGTGGACAGGGCCCACTGAAGCTTTCTTT.

This chain connects TRBV4-1 to TRBJ2-1; tentative D call: TRBD2 (6 bases). V was cut by 6 bases and J by 9 bases, with 15 bases left in between. Germline V lookup: CDR1 MGHRA, CDR2 YSYEKL. The CDR3 consists of 13 residues. The CDR3 is CASRGGSGGEQFF. CDR3 bases: TGCGCCAGCAGGGGGGGTTCTGGGGGTGAGCAGTTCTTC.

This chain joins TRBV7-2 and TRBJ1-2; 8 nucleotides agree with TRBD1. V lost 5 bases to trimming and J lost 1 base; unmatched junction nucleotides: 6. Germline V CDR1 and CDR2: SGHTA, FQGNSA. This CDR3 spans 15 amino acids. In DNA form, the CDR3 reads TGTGCCAGCAGCGATGGACAGGGCCATAACTATGGCTACACCTTC. Amino acids: CASSDGQGHNYGYTF.

The chain uses TRBV6-5 and TRBJ1-2, with TRBD1 matching over 7 bases. CDR3 length: 14 amino acids. V gave up 6 bases and J gave up 2 bases; unmatched junction bases: 6. Per the germline V gene, CDR1 is MNHEY and CDR2 is SVGAGI. This CDR3 reads CASRPGGVNYGYTF. CDR3 DNA: TGTGCCAGCAGACCAGGGGGTGTGAACTATGGCTACACCTTC.

The chain has TRBV6-5 and TRBJ1-2; tentative D call: TRBD1 (6 bases). The V gene's germline CDR1 is MNHEY and CDR2 SVGAGI. The CDR3 spans 13 residues. V lost 6 bases, J lost 2 bases, and 10 bases lay in between. The chain's CDR3 is CASSPTGNYGYTF. CDR3 DNA sequence: TGTGCCAGCAGCCCGACAGGAAACTATGGCTACACCTTC.

V and J are TRBV12-3 or TRBV12-4 and TRBJ1-1; weak D call: TRBD1 (6 bases). Trimming took 6 bases from V and 4 from J, leaving 12 bases between them. The CDR3 is 13 amino acids. CDR3 sequence reads: CASSRTGSTEAFF. DNA of the CDR3: TGTGCCAGCAGCCGAACAGGGTCCACTGAAGCTTTCTTT.

The chain couples TRBV19 to TRBJ2-3, with 11 bases aligning to TRBD2. V lost 6 bases to trimming and J lost 4 bases; unmatched junction nucleotides: 12. This CDR3 has 17 amino acids. Germline V CDR1 and CDR2: LNHDA, SQIVND (reference sequence). This chain's CDR3 is CASSERTGTSGADTQYF. DNA for the CDR3: TGTGCCAGTAGCGAACGTACGGGGACTAGCGGCGCAGATACGCAGTATTTT.

The chain is built from TRBV4-1 and TRBJ2-7, with TRBD2 identical over 7 bases. The V segment lost 0 bases and the J segment 5 bases; nucleotides outside the gene matches: 1. The CDR3 is 13 residues long. In germline, CDR1 is MGHRA, CDR2 YSYEKL. The CDR3 sequence: CASSQDTSDEQYV. The CDR3 DNA is TGCGCCAGCAGCCAAGACACTAGCGACGAGCAGTACGTC.

V gene TRBV27 combines with J gene TRBJ1-2; possible D gene TRBD1, 6 bases. CDR1 MNHEY and CDR2 SMNVEV come from the germline V gene (reference sequence). Trimming cost V 0 bases and J 2 bases, with 22 bases left between them. The CDR3 has 19 amino acids. DNA of the CDR3: TGTGCCAGCAGTTTATCGAGGGGGGGGTCCTGTTCCCTGAACTATGGCTACACCTTC. This translates into CASSLSRGGSCSLNYGYTF.

The genes are TRBV18 and TRBJ1-1; the D gene is possibly TRBD1 (5 bases). The CDR3 length is 16 residues. Deletions cut 0 bases from V and 4 bases from J, with 15 bases between. Per the germline V gene, CDR1 is KGHSH and CDR2 is LQKENI. Here the CDR3 reads CASSPPTGGKVTEAFF. CDR3 DNA sequence: TGTGCCAGCTCACCACCAACCGGGGGTAAGGTCACTGAAGCTTTCTTT.

The chain uses TRBV9 and TRBJ1-4, with D hard to call. Germline loops: CDR1 SGDLS, CDR2 YYNGEE. This CDR3 region has 16 residues. V lost 3 bases and J lost 0, with 12 bases in between. The CDR3 DNA sequence: TGTGCCAGCAGCGACGGGAATTCTGCAACTAATGAAAAACTGTTTTTT. Its protein product is CASSDGNSATNEKLFF.

This clone has a handful of counts. This chain connects TRBV2 to TRBJ2-2; possibly TRBD1 for D (5 bases). The V and J ends lost 5 bases and 6 bases respectively, with 10 bases between them. There are 13 residues in the CDR3. Germline-derived CDR1 and CDR2 are SNHLY and FYNNEI. The CDR3 protein is CASSRDRSGELFF. The CDR3 region has the DNA TGTGCCAGCAGTCGCGACAGATCCGGGGAGCTGTTTTTT.

The chain links TRBV11-2 to TRBJ1-5; possibly TRBD1 for D (6 bases). The V end lost 2 bases, the J end lost 5 bases, and 13 bases lay between the germline ends. The CDR3 length is 15 residues. Germline CDR1 and CDR2: SGHAT and FQNNGV. The CDR3 loop is CASSLSPDSHQPQHF. The CDR3 coding sequence is TGTGCCAGCAGCTTATCCCCGGACAGTCATCAGCCCCAGCATTTT.

Points on this clone: This sample also contains other DNA sequences that code for the same CDR3. The chain has TRBV7-8 and TRBJ2-3; 8 bases map to TRBD2. The CDR3 sequence is 15 residues long. J was trimmed by 2 bases and V by 2 bases; bases with no gene match: 3. Germline V gene data show CDR1 as SGHVS and CDR2 as FQNEAQ. CDR3 amino acids: CASSLLAGLTDTQYF. CDR3 coding DNA: TGTGCCAGCAGCTTATTAGCGGGGCTCACAGATACGCAGTATTTT. Full variable domain (remainder filled in from reference TRBV7-8 and TRBJ2-3): GAGVSQSPRYKVAKRGQDVALRCDPISGHVSLFWYQQALGQGPEFLTYFQNEAQLDKSGLPSDRFFAERPEGSVSTLKIQRTQQEDSAVYLCASSLLAGLTDTQYFGPGTRLTVL.

V is TRBV28 and J is TRBJ2-5; 8 bases match TRBD2. V trimming: 1 base; J trimming: 2 bases; junction bases outside the gene matches: 6. The CDR3 loop spans 16 amino acids. The germline V gene has CDR1 MDHEN and CDR2 SYDVKM. The CDR3 reads CASSLSAGGGQETQYF. In DNA, the CDR3 is TGTGCCAGCAGTTTATCGGCGGGAGGAGGGCAAGAGACCCAGTACTTC.

The chain uses TRBV29-1 and TRBJ1-2, with 8 bases identical to TRBD1. The CDR3 spans 15 residues. Trimming removed 3 bases from V and 7 bases from J; junction bases left unmatched: 13. Germline-derived CDR1 and CDR2 are SQVTM and ANQGSEA. CDR3 sequence: CSVDRTGRSYSGYTF. In DNA form, the CDR3 reads TGCAGCGTTGACAGGACAGGGCGAAGTTATAGTGGCTACACCTTC. Full variable domain (rest looked up from reference TRBV29-1 and TRBJ1-2): SAVISQKPSRDICQRGTSLTIQCQVDSQVTMMFWYRQQPGQSLTLIATANQGSEATYESGFVIDKFPISRPNLTFSTLTVSNMSPEDSSIYLCSVDRTGRSYSGYTFGSGTRLTVV.

V usage is TRBV30 and J usage is TRBJ2-5; no definite D call. In germline, CDR1 is GTSNPN, CDR2 SVGIG (reference sequence). Trimming cost V 4 bases and J 2 bases, with 8 bases left between them. The CDR3 consists of 12 residues. CDR3 amino acids: CAWTANQETQYF. CDR3 DNA sequence: TGTGCCTGGACTGCGAATCAAGAGACCCAGTACTTC. The full variable domain, in which reference TRBV30 and TRBJ2-5 provide the parts outside the CDR3, is SQTIHQWPATLVQPVGSPLSLECTVEGTSNPNLYWYRQAAGRGLQLLFYSVGIGQISSEVPQNLSASRPQDRQFILSSKKLLLSDSGFYLCAWTANQETQYFGPGTRLLVL.